This T cell receptor (beta chain) was recovered during a study of long-term antiretroviral therapy in people with HIV. General study findings and limits: Blood specimens, gathered between about 2003 and 2018, were possibly obtained under older ART regimens. Pre-ART clonal expansions dominated every time point's repertoire.

This clone has just one count. Its antigen remains unknown. Germline V gene sequence: CDR1 SGHRS, CDR2 YFSETQ. V gave up 0 bases and J gave up 4 bases; unmatched junction bases: 7. CDR3 length: 18 amino acids. PBMC samples from each donor numbered at least one pre-ART and at least two post-ART. Among participants with HIV, every one received treatment in the United States. The authors ran the immunoSEQ assay, v3.0, at survey level. Repertoires were generated with immunoSEQ multiplex PCR, while TCRdb's copy carries only in-frame clones and drops some. The profile shows some 15,000 clones, under 85% of them singletons.

This chain connects TRBV5-1 to TRBJ2-1, with 13 bases lining up with TRBD2. This TCR derives from a woman between 40 and 50 years old with HIV. Sample: unsorted PBMCs, taken 3.2 years after starting antiretroviral therapy. The CDR3 sequence is CASSLVLAGGLGYNEQFF. CDR3 bases: TGCGCCAGCAGCTTGGTACTAGCGGGGGGGCTAGGGTACAATGAGCAGTTCTTC.